These 19 T cell receptor beta chains originate from one sample sequenced in a study of OX40 agonist ivuxolimab in advanced cancers. The data were produced by immunoSEQ multiplex PCR, yet TCRdb's version contains in-frame clones alone and is incomplete. In the table there are 30,000 to 45,000 clones, 82% of which are singletons. The source was CD4+ or CD8+ T cells sorted from blood, collected in a trial of the OX40 agonist ivuxolimab. Receptors were obtained from an adult with an advanced solid tumor such as melanoma, head and neck, liver or kidney cancer.

This clone was seen only once. V and J are TRBV6-5 and TRBJ2-7; TRBD2 matches 7 bases. CDR3 size: 11 residues. The V gene's germline CDR1 is MNHEY and CDR2 SVGAGI. V lost 4 bases and J lost 7; bases outside the gene matches: 1. This CDR3 reads CASSSGGEQYF. CDR3 nucleotides: TGTGCCAGCAGTTCGGGGGGAGAGCAGTACTTC.

In the case of this clone: One end of the junction does not line up with germline, which may come from a read error. J is TRBJ2-5 and V is TRBV7-7, with D maybe TRBD2 (6 bases). The CDR3 spans 13 residues. CDR1 and CDR2 (germline): SSHAT, FNYEAQ (reference sequence). The CDR3 region is CASSLSRGETQYF. CDR3 nucleotides: TGTGCTAGCAGCTTATCGCGGGGAGAGACCCAGTACTTC.

This chain uses TRBV6-6 with TRBJ1-5, with unresolved D. Looked up from germline, CDR1 is MNHNY and CDR2 is SVGAGI (reference sequence). The CDR3 is 13 residues long. The V gene lost 2 bases and the J gene lost 3 bases, with 5 bases spanning the gap. The CDR3 nucleotides are TGTGCCAGCAGTTACATAACCAATCAGCCCCAGCATTTT. It translates to CASSYITNQPQHF.

J is TRBJ2-7 and V is TRBV6-1, with 9 bases fitting TRBD1. The germline gives CDR1 MNHNS, CDR2 SASEGT. V trimming: 7 bases; J trimming: 2 bases; junction bases outside the gene matches: 9. The CDR3 extends over 15 amino acids. Here the CDR3 DNA reads TGTGCCAGCACCAATCTCCGACAGGGGGCCTACGAGCAGTACTTC. Protein: CASTNLRQGAYEQYF.

This clone appeared once. The CDR3 region has the DNA TGTGCCAGCGGGGACAGTAACTATGGCTACACCTTC. This gives the protein CASGDSNYGYTF. The rearrangement uses TRBV2 and TRBJ1-2, with 7 bases lining up with TRBD1. Germline V gene sequence: CDR1 SNHLY, CDR2 FYNNEI. The CDR3 is 12 amino acids. Trimming at V came to 8 bases and at J to 1 base, leaving 1 base not matched to a gene.

V and J are TRBV7-2 and TRBJ2-3; 14 bases align to TRBD2. Germline V gene data show CDR1 as SGHTA and CDR2 as FQGNSA. V shed 3 bases, J shed 0 bases, and the junction held 2 bases outside the gene matches. CDR3 length equals 17 residues. The CDR3 nucleotides read TGTGCCAGCAGCTTGACTAGCGGGGGGGACAGCACAGATACGCAGTATTTT. It translates to CASSLTSGGDSTDTQYF. The full variable domain, completed using reference TRBV7-2 and TRBJ2-3, is GAGVSQSPSNKVTEKGKDVELRCDPISGHTALYWYRQSLGQGLEFLIYFQGNSAPDKSGLPSDRFSAERTGGSVSTLTIQRTQQEDSAVYLCASSLTSGGDSTDTQYFGPGTRLTVL.

J is TRBJ1-5 and V is TRBV6-5; 9 bases fit TRBD1. The germline CDR1 and CDR2 sequences are MNHEY and SVGAGI. This CDR3 comprises 14 residues. Trimming took 5 bases from V and 5 from J; bases not matched to a gene: 4. The CDR3 bases are TGTGCCAGCAGTGCGGGACAGGGATATCAGCCCCAGCATTTT. As protein: CASSAGQGYQPQHF.

The V and J genes are TRBV6-6 and TRBJ2-2; D not resolved. Deletions cut 5 bases from V and 6 bases from J, with 10 bases between. The length of the CDR3 is 13 residues. Germline V gives CDR1 MNHNY, CDR2 SVGAGI (reference sequence). CDR3 nucleotides: TGTGCCAGCAGTAGCCTCGGTTCCGGGGAGCTGTTTTTT. The encoded protein is CASSSLGSGELFF.

The genes are TRBV10-2 and TRBJ2-3; no clear D gene. Trimming took off 2 bases at V and 5 bases at J, with 11 bases between the two ends. Germline CDR1 is WSHSY and CDR2 is SAAADI. This CDR3 has 14 residues. CDR3 sequence: CASSEGKSGDTQYF. DNA of the CDR3: TGCGCCAGCAGTGAGGGCAAGAGTGGAGATACGCAGTATTTT.

DNA of the CDR3: TGTGCCAGCAGTTCTCGTTACAAAGCCCACGAGCAGTACTTC. Protein: CASSSRYKAHEQYF. This chain connects TRBV6-5 to TRBJ2-7, with unresolved D. The germline V and J ends were trimmed by 4 bases and 5 bases, with 15 bases remaining between them. Germline CDR1 is MNHEY and CDR2 is SVGAGI. This CDR3 region has 14 residues.

The chain joins TRBV30 to TRBJ2-7; possibly TRBD2 for D (5 bases). Germline CDR1 is GTSNPN and CDR2 is SVGIG (reference sequence). Between the trimmed V and J ends, which lost 2 bases and 4 bases, there was a span of 6 bases. There are 11 residues in the CDR3. The CDR3 DNA reads TGTGCCTGGAGTCGGGATTACGAGCAGTACTTC. It encodes CAWSRDYEQYF.

The gene calls are TRBV10-3 and TRBJ1-1, with a weak D call TRBD1 (6 bases). The CDR3 sequence is 15 residues long. Germline-derived CDR1 and CDR2 are ENHRY and SYGVKD. The V end lost 6 bases, the J end lost 3 bases, and 17 bases lay between the germline ends. DNA of the CDR3: TGTGCCATCAGGAGTATAGAGCAGGGGCACACTGAAGCTTTCTTT. Its translation: CAIRSIEQGHTEAFF.

In this sample, this clone turned up once. This sequence joins TRBV6-1 and TRBJ1-1, with TRBD1 matching 10 bases. The V gene end was trimmed by 6 bases and the J gene end by 6 bases; junction bases not matched to a gene: 7. This CDR3 has 14 residues. Germline-derived CDR1 and CDR2 are MNHNS and SASEGT. The CDR3 nucleotides are TGTGCCAGCAGCCGGGACAGGGGTGGGCCTGAAGCTTTCTTT. Its translation: CASSRDRGGPEAFF.

The J gene is TRBJ1-1, the V gene TRBV28; D unresolved. The length of the CDR3 is 13 residues. V lost 5 bases to trimming and J lost 11 bases, with 18 bases between them. Germline-derived CDR1 and CDR2 are MDHEN and SYDVKM. The CDR3 DNA is TGTGCCAGCAGTCCCCAGGTGACGCTCTCCGCTTTCTTT. Its translation: CASSPQVTLSAFF.

The chain combines TRBV28 with TRBJ1-4; 9 positions agree with TRBD1. The CDR3 is made up of 14 amino acids. Germline V CDR1 and CDR2: MDHEN, SYDVKM. The V and J ends lost 4 bases and 5 bases, in that order; junction bases with no gene match: 2. The CDR3 nucleotides read TGTGCCAGCAGTTCGACAGGGGGGAATGAAAAACTGTTTTTT. Amino acid sequence: CASSSTGGNEKLFF.

The chain is built from TRBV7-2 and TRBJ2-7; 12 nucleotides agree with TRBD2. V dropped 1 base and J dropped 2; count of bases not matched to a gene: 9. The CDR3 totals 18 residues. CDR1 is SGHTA and CDR2 is FQGNSA in the germline V gene. The CDR3 protein is CASSLELAGGGAPYEQYF. The CDR3 DNA is TGTGCCAGCAGCTTAGAACTAGCGGGAGGAGGGGCCCCCTACGAGCAGTACTTC. Using reference TRBV7-2 and TRBJ2-7 for the parts outside the CDR3, the full variable domain is GAGVSQSPSNKVTEKGKDVELRCDPISGHTALYWYRQSLGQGLEFLIYFQGNSAPDKSGLPSDRFSAERTGGSVSTLTIQRTQQEDSAVYLCASSLELAGGGAPYEQYFGPGTRLTVT.

This chain uses TRBV7-3 with TRBJ2-2, with D maybe TRBD2 (6 bases). Germline CDR1 SGHTA, CDR2 FQGTGA. The CDR3 contains 15 residues. V lost 2 bases and J lost 1, with 8 bases in between. CDR3 loop: CASSLGRGNTGELFF. DNA of the CDR3: TGTGCCAGCAGCTTAGGGCGGGGGAACACCGGGGAGCTGTTTTTT.

This clone occurred once. V gene TRBV30 combines with J gene TRBJ1-2; D is unclear. Trimming shortened V by 5 bases and J by 0 bases, and 16 bases separated the two germline ends. The CDR3 is 15 amino acids. The germline gives CDR1 GTSNPN, CDR2 SVGIG (reference sequence). CDR3 DNA: TGTGCCTGGCAGCCCCCCCCCATTGCTAACTATGGCTACACCTTC. It specifies CAWQPPPIANYGYTF.

The chain is built from TRBV11-3 and TRBJ2-1; the D gene is possibly TRBD2 (6 bases). The CDR3 covers 15 residues. The V gene's germline CDR1 is SGHNT and CDR2 YENEEA. Trimming cost V 6 bases and J 10 bases, with 22 bases left between them. This CDR3 is CASSTGIPGDEEQFF. CDR3 DNA sequence: TGTGCCAGCAGTACAGGCATCCCGGGGGACGAGGAGCAGTTCTTC.